This T cell receptor beta chain appears in the sequencing data of a study of blood T cell repertoires in COVID-19 (dated by TCRdb to the early 2020s). For the study in its entirety: The collaborator samples originated in the United States, Italy and Spain and spanned the acute and convalescent phases of COVID-19. The prospective study material was composed of cDNA or gDNA derived from T cells, B-cell-depleted T cells, or PBMCs. Subjects who had been exposed to COVID-19, were actively infected with it, or had recovered from it provided the deeply sampled blood TCRbeta repertoires that made up the dataset. The repertoires were released in a freely available public database meant as a resource for research on the immune response to SARS-CoV-2. Samples came from the ongoing ImmuneRACE study (first 160 participants) plus 1,254 subjects from 6 global collaborators. Sample metadata almost always included a de-identified subject ID, COVID-19 status, age in years and sex. Where available, HLA class I and class II types were taken from metadata supplied by the sample provider and were not determined by assay-based typing.

One collaborating source in Seattle enrolled patients during active infection and followed them longitudinally through the course of disease. Collaborating institutions collected whole blood in K2EDTA tubes following their own protocols. For TCRbeta analysis, collaborator samples were shipped as frozen whole blood, as isolated PBMCs, or as DNA extracted from either sample type. What the study reported, not specific to this receptor: The quantity of clinical and demographic metadata differed by source and by participant and was supplied without curation.

The CDR1 and CDR2 encoded by the germline V gene are SGHRS and YFSETQ. V is cut by 7 bases and J by 3 bases, and the space between the germline ends is 16 bases. Its CDR3 holds 14 amino acids, cysteine through phenylalanine. The CDR3 DNA has 42 bases and is translated from base 1. TCRbeta CDR3 regions were amplified from genomic DNA by means of the immunoSEQ Assay, a bias-controlled multiplex PCR. Concerning the study's data processing: The number of nucleated cells in each sample was estimated from the amplification of reference gene primers within the assay. To quantify the absolute abundance of each unique TCRbeta CDR3 rearrangement, sequence reads were collapsed and filtered. For each sample, productive Simpson clonality was calculated as the square root of Simpson's diversity index over productive rearrangements. TCRdb retrieved this table from immuneACCESS and kept in-frame rearrangements only. Not all clones are present; in checked studies, unresolved V genes account for under half, and no reason is known for the remainder. V and J calls and clone size are copied from that table; D and trimming were computed from the DNA. Present in this sample are 200,000 to 250,000 clones, approximately 85% of which were seen just once. Jointly, the top ten make up over 2% of the sample.

In the case of this clone: This receptor's antigen is unknown. The input lacks base qualities; no much larger clone sits a single base away.

This TCR was sampled from a woman aged 65 to 85 with COVID-19, enrolled during active disease. Specimen: peripheral blood. This receptor chain uses TRBV5-1 and TRBJ1-2, with no reliable assignment of the D segment. The nucleotide sequence is TGCGCCAGCGCCGTTATGAGAGGTGACTATGGCTACACCTTC. Its translation is CASAVMRGDYGYTF. Extended through the reference TRBV5-1 and TRBJ1-2 proteins, this CDR3 yields the full variable domain: KAGVTQTPRYLIKTRGQQVTLSCSPISGHRSVSWYQQTPGQGLQFLFEYFSETQRNKGNFPGRFSGRQFSNSRSEMNVSTLELGDSALYLCASAVMRGDYGYTFGSGTRLTVV.